This T cell receptor beta chain was retrieved from a study of cytomegalovirus exposure and HLA in healthy donors. Trimming stripped 3 bases from V and 4 bases from J, with 4 bases between. From germline, CDR1 is MNHEY and CDR2 SVGAGI. This CDR3 is built from 11 residues. Comment on this clone: The same CDR3 can be traced to other DNA sequences in this sample.

This PCR relied on a set of 60 Vbeta primers and 13 Jbeta primers. The protocol was immunoSEQ multiplex PCR, while the TCRdb copy is restricted to in-frame clones and leaves out a portion. This table holds approximately 130,000 clones, just over 70% found once. The rearrangement links TRBV6-5 to TRBJ2-7, with D hard to call. This TCR derives from a woman aged 55-70 years in good health and CMV-seropositive. The sequenced sample was PBMCs. As DNA, the CDR3 is TGTGCCAGCAGTTATCTTTACGAGCAGTACTTC. It translates to CASSYLYEQYF.